These 11 T cell receptor beta chains came from one sample sequenced in a study of identical twins. Via MiXCR, TCRdb re-called the 5' RACE reads, giving one row per CDR3 protein. The sample consists of roughly 770,000 distinct CDR3 sequences, about 18% of them appearing once. These data were likewise used in another study, on T cells expressing NK-cell markers.

Sequenced material: PBMCs. The receptors derive from a young woman in good health.

This clonotype was seen more than once but under ten times. The chain links TRBV27 to TRBJ2-1; D unclear. Trimming removed 6 bases from V and 3 bases from J, with 9 bases in between. There are 13 residues in the CDR3. Per germline, CDR1 MNHEY and CDR2 SMNVEV (reference sequence). The CDR3 loop is CASSIDIYNEQFF. In nucleotides, the CDR3 is TGTGCCAGCAGCATTGACATCTACAATGAGCAGTTCTTC.

The chain recombines TRBV20-1 with TRBJ1-1; 7 bases are a match to TRBD1. This CDR3 spans 13 amino acids. Looked up from germline, CDR1 is DFQATT and CDR2 is SNEGSKA (reference sequence). CDR3 residues: CIPSGGMNTEAFF. For the CDR3, the DNA is TGCATTCCCTCAGGGGGGATGAACACTGAAGCTTTCTTT.

The sample holds a few counts of this clonotype. The chain couples TRBV7-6 to TRBJ1-1; TRBD1 is a possible D gene (6 bases). The CDR3 consists of 14 residues. The germline gives CDR1 SGHVS, CDR2 FNYEAQ. Trimming pared 5 bases from V and 7 bases from J, leaving 17 bases between. The CDR3 loop is CASSRNTGTGEAFF. The CDR3 DNA reads as TGTGCCAGCAGCCGTAATACAGGGACGGGTGAAGCTTTCTTT.

This clonotype has only a few counts. V and J are TRBV19 and TRBJ2-2; D not resolved. Germline loops: CDR1 LNHDA, CDR2 SQIVND (reference sequence). V shed 5 bases and J shed 0 bases, with 10 bases lying between them. This CDR3 has 15 residues. CDR3 in DNA: TGTGCCAGTAGTTCTGGACGGCCGAACACCGGGGAGCTGTTTTTT. This sequence encodes CASSSGRPNTGELFF.

In regard to this clonotype: Germline is not matched at one junction end, which may reflect a read error. The genes are TRBV2 and TRBJ2-7; D is possibly TRBD2 (5 bases). CDR1 SNHLY and CDR2 FYNNEI come from the germline V gene. This CDR3 has 11 residues. For the CDR3, the DNA is TGTGCGGGCGGCCTCGAGGGTACCGTCAACTTC. It specifies CAGGLEGTVNF.

The chain uses TRBV29-1 and TRBJ2-4; 8 bases align to TRBD1. Looked up from germline, CDR1 is SQVTM and CDR2 is ANQGSEA. The CDR3 has 14 residues. With 5 bases clipped from V and 0 bases from J, the junction kept 3 bases outside the gene matches. The CDR3 loop is CSVQQGEAKNIQYF. CDR3 in DNA: TGCAGCGTTCAACAGGGGGAAGCCAAAAACATTCAGTACTTC.

The J gene is TRBJ2-1, the V gene TRBV7-6; D possibly uses TRBD1 or TRBD2 (6 bases each). V was pared by 5 bases and J by 7 bases, with 12 bases between. CDR3 length equals 13 residues. Germline loops: CDR1 SGHVS, CDR2 FNYEAQ. The CDR3 spells CASSGGPRNEQFF. DNA of the CDR3: TGTGCCAGCAGCGGGGGGCCCAGGAATGAGCAGTTCTTC.

The table lists this clonotype with a few counts. This chain joins TRBV10-3 and TRBJ2-2; TRBD2 agrees at 14 bases. Per germline, CDR1 ENHRY and CDR2 SYGVKD. V was clipped by 6 bases and J by 10 bases; unmatched bases: 7. The CDR3 covers 15 residues. In DNA, the CDR3 is TGTGCCATCAGGTCGACTAGCGGGGGGGCTGCGGAGCTGTTTTTT. As protein: CAIRSTSGGAAELFF.

The chain carries TRBV12-3 or TRBV12-4 and TRBJ2-1; D unresolved. V was cut by 3 bases and J by 16 bases, with 16 bases left in between. The CDR3 contains 12 residues. In DNA, the CDR3 is TGTGCCAGCAGTTTGAGTTGGCTCGGTCAATTCTTC. Protein sequence: CASSLSWLGQFF.

This clonotype was recorded at least ten times. The junction departs from germline at one end; a sequencing error may be responsible. The gene calls are TRBV5-1 and TRBJ2-3, with 12 bases fitting TRBD2. Germline CDR1 is SGHRS and CDR2 is YFSETQ. This CDR3 region has 14 residues. This CDR3 reads CASSLAGGPDTQYF. The DNA of the CDR3 is TGTGCCAGCAGTCTAGCGGGGGGGCCAGATACGCAGTATTTT.

This rearrangement joins TRBV20-1 to TRBJ2-1; 9 bases are a match to TRBD2. This CDR3 is built from 15 residues. V was clipped by 5 bases and J by 4 bases; unmatched bases: 9. Germline assignment: CDR1 DFQATT and CDR2 SNEGSKA (reference sequence). In nucleotides, the CDR3 is TGCAGTGCTTCATCTGGCGGGGGGGCATACAATGAGCAGTTCTTC. As protein: CSASSGGGAYNEQFF.